This TCR beta chain was sequenced during a study of T cells in narcolepsy. The wider study: Patients with NT1 or NT2 and healthy control donors were enrolled.

Trimming shortened V by 4 bases and J by 3 bases, and 13 bases separated the two germline ends. Germline V lookup: CDR1 LNHDA, CDR2 SQIVND (reference sequence). CDR3 size: 15 residues. On this clone itself: As yet, its antigen is unknown.

The study's findings and limits: No autoreactive T cell clone sequences appeared in some memory CD4+ repertoires. HCRT-specific and TRIB2-specific autoreactive clonotypes appeared among same-patient CSF and blood CD4+ clonotypes.

The data were produced by immunoSEQ multiplex PCR, yet TCRdb's version contains in-frame clones alone and is incomplete. In the table there are around 30,000 clones, roughly 73% of which are singletons. The sequenced material came from CD45RA- memory CD4+ T cells from PBMCs. This receptor was identified in a human donor with narcolepsy. This chain uses TRBV19 with TRBJ1-5, with TRBD1 as a possible D gene (5 bases). The CDR3 bases are TGTGCCAGTAGTACCGGAAGGGGACCCAATCAGCCCCAGCATTTT. Its translation is CASSTGRGPNQPQHF.